This is a list of T cell receptor beta chains from one sample in a study of T cell changes during pregnancy in multiple sclerosis. Clones were sequenced by immunoSEQ multiplex PCR, and TCRdb holds only the in-frame ones, with some missing. The sample includes roughly 24,000 clones, 85% to 90% of them seen just once. This specimen was CD8+ T cells from peripheral blood mononuclear cells, taken before pregnancy. The source is a female donor with multiple sclerosis, enrolled in a pregnancy study. Both conserved end residues are part of each CDR3. A D gene is named only where the DNA matches it firmly. Clone size is given for some rows only: seen once, a few or many times, or a class if the clone is expanded.

D	V	size	J	DNA	CDR3
-	TRBV2	-	TRBJ2-7	TGTGCCAGCAGATACCCTCGGGACATCAGCTCCTACGAGCAGTACTTC	CASRYPRDISSYEQYF
-	TRBV20-1	-	TRBJ2-1	TGCAGTGCTCTACAGGACAATGAGCAGTTCTTC	CSALQDNEQFF
-	TRBV10-3	-	TRBJ1-4	TGTGCCATCAGTGAATTCCCTTCTAGATCCACTAATGAAAAACTGTTTTTT	CAISEFPSRSTNEKLFF
-	TRBV10-3	-	TRBJ1-5	TGTGCCATCAACTCGCGATGGAATCAGCCCCAGCATTTT	CAINSRWNQPQHF
-	TRBV19	-	TRBJ1-5	TGTGCCAGTAGACGGGACAAATATCATCAGCCCCAGCATTTT	CASRRDKYHQPQHF
-	TRBV18	-	TRBJ1-5	TGTGCCAGCTCACCGGCAGGGCGGCAGCCCCAGCATTTT	CASSPAGRQPQHF
TRBD1	TRBV28	-	TRBJ1-2	TGTGCCAGCAACGCCCCCCGGGGTGGGCCACAGGGGGCTACTAGCTACACCTTC	CASNAPRGGPQGATSYTF
-	TRBV6-4	few	TRBJ1-2	TGTGCCAGCAGGCGGGGTGCAAGCTACACCTTC	CASRRGASYTF
TRBD2	TRBV27	once	TRBJ2-7	TGTGCCAGCAGTTTTAGCGGGAGTGCCTACGAGCAGTACTTC	CASSFSGSAYEQYF
-	TRBV5-3	-	TRBJ2-1	TGTGCCAGAAGCCCAACCCTACTAGACTCCTACAATGAGCAGTTCTTC	CARSPTLLDSYNEQFF
-	TRBV29-1	-	TRBJ2-7	TGCAGCGTTCCCTCAGAGGGCGGGTACGAGCAGTACTTC	CSVPSEGGYEQYF
-	TRBV27	-	TRBJ2-1	TGTGCCAGCAGTGACATAGGGGGTGAGCAGTTCTTC	CASSDIGGEQFF
TRBD2	TRBV6-5	-	TRBJ2-7	TGTGCCAGCAGTTTGACGATGGGACTAGCAGAATACGAGCAGTACTTC	CASSLTMGLAEYEQYF
-	TRBV2	-	TRBJ2-7	TGTGCCAGCCGCTCCTACGAGCAGTACTTC	CASRSYEQYF
TRBD2	TRBV5-6	once	TRBJ2-7	TGTGCCAGCAGCTTGGGTCTAGCGGGGGTTGCCCCCTCTCGCGAGCAGTACTTC	CASSLGLAGVAPSREQYF
TRBD2	TRBV18	-	TRBJ2-1	TGTGCCAGCTCACCGGGACTAGCGGGAGAATCCTACAATGAGCAGTTCTTC	CASSPGLAGESYNEQFF
TRBD1	TRBV27	-	TRBJ2-7	TGTGCCAGCAGTTTATGGGGGACAGACAGATGGTACTTC	CASSLWGTDRWYF
-	TRBV6-5	once	TRBJ1-2	TGTGCCAGCAGTTACTCCCCGGGGGGCCCCCATGGCTACACCTTC	CASSYSPGGPHGYTF
TRBD1	TRBV5-4	-	TRBJ1-1	TGTGCCAGCAGTGCGAATAGGGACAGTGAAGCTTTCTTT	CASSANRDSEAFF
-	TRBV9	once	TRBJ2-7	TGTGCCAGCAGCGTAGGGGGGCGAGTCTGGGACGAGCAGTACTTC	CASSVGGRVWDEQYF
-	TRBV27	-	TRBJ2-5	TGTGCCAGCAGTTCCATCATTGCCCAGGGCCCTGAGACCCAGTACTTC	CASSSIIAQGPETQYF
TRBD1	TRBV19	few	TRBJ2-7	TGTGCCAGTAGTTCAGGACAGGGGGTAGCCTACGAGCAGTACTTC	CASSSGQGVAYEQYF
-	TRBV5-6	-	TRBJ2-1	TGTGCCAGCAGCCCACTAGCAGGCCCTAACAATGAGCAGTTCTTC	CASSPLAGPNNEQFF
-	TRBV4-2	few	TRBJ1-3	TGTGCCAGCAGCCAAGGCGGGGAAAACACCATATATTTT	CASSQGGENTIYF
TRBD1	TRBV4-3	-	TRBJ2-5	TGCGCCAGCAGCCAAGATATCGGGACAGGCCCAGAGACCCAGTACTTC	CASSQDIGTGPETQYF
TRBD2	TRBV6-1	-	TRBJ2-7	TGTGCCAGCAGTCAAGGGAGGGTGACTAGCGGGAGCTACGAGCAGTACTTC	CASSQGRVTSGSYEQYF
TRBD1	TRBV5-6	-	TRBJ1-2	TGTGCCAGCAGCTGGGGTCCCGGGACAGGGAATGGCTACACCTTC	CASSWGPGTGNGYTF
TRBD1	TRBV7-9	-	TRBJ1-2	TGTGCCAGCAGCTACCCGGACAGGGGGCTGGATGGCTACACCTTC	CASSYPDRGLDGYTF
TRBD1	TRBV10-3	-	TRBJ2-1	TGTGCCATCAGTACGGGGACAGGGGCTTGGAGGGTGCAGTTCTTC	CAISTGTGAWRVQFF
-	TRBV7-9	few	TRBJ2-7	TGTGCCAGCAGCTTAGGGGGCCTTTCGCAGGACTTC	CASSLGGLSQDF
-	TRBV7-9	-	TRBJ2-1	TGTGCCAGCAGCTTAGGAGCGTTCAATGAGCAGTTCTTC	CASSLGAFNEQFF
-	TRBV30	once	TRBJ1-2	TGTGCCTGGAGTGTGGGGCAGCACAACTATGGCTACACCTTC	CAWSVGQHNYGYTF
-	TRBV7-9	-	TRBJ2-7	TGTGCCAGCAGCCCGGGGGATTACGCCAAAAGCTCCTACGAGCAGTACTTC	CASSPGDYAKSSYEQYF
-	TRBV7-9	-	TRBJ1-2	TGTGCCGGCCGAGGCGGGGAGGGGTTTGGCTACACCTTC	CAGRGGEGFGYTF
TRBD1	TRBV9	-	TRBJ2-7	TGTGCCAGCAGCGGACGGACAGGGTCGTCCGAGCAGTACTTC	CASSGRTGSSEQYF
-	TRBV6-4	-	TRBJ2-1	TGTGCCAGCAGTGACTCGGACACCAATGAGCAGTTCTTC	CASSDSDTNEQFF
-	TRBV19	-	TRBJ1-2	TGTGCCAGTAGTATCCAGGGCTGGGCTGGCTACACCTTC	CASSIQGWAGYTF
TRBD2	TRBV7-9	-	TRBJ2-7	TGTGCCAGCAGCCCGTTCCGCGGGGGTGGCTCCTACGAGCAGTACTTC	CASSPFRGGGSYEQYF
-	TRBV30	-	TRBJ2-1	TGTGCCTGGAATTTGGTTTCAGGGGAGCAGTTCTTC	CAWNLVSGEQFF
TRBD2	TRBV6-1	-	TRBJ2-3	TGTGCCAGCAGTGAAAGATCCCCGGGACTAGCGGGACTCACAGATACGCAGTATTTT	CASSERSPGLAGLTDTQYF
-	TRBV10-3	-	TRBJ2-7	TGTGCCATCAGTGAGTCGACCCAGGGCGCGCTCTCCTACGAGCAGTACTTC	CAISESTQGALSYEQYF
TRBD1	TRBV9	-	TRBJ1-2	TGTGCCAGCAGCGCGCAGGGGGAATTGGATGGCTACACCTTC	CASSAQGELDGYTF
TRBD2	TRBV13	-	TRBJ2-1	TGTGCCAGCAGCCCTAGGACTAGCGGTCGCAATGAGCAGTTCTTC	CASSPRTSGRNEQFF
TRBD1	TRBV27	-	TRBJ2-7	TGTGCCAGCAGTCCCGGGACAGGGGGCTACGAGCAGTACTTC	CASSPGTGGYEQYF
-	TRBV28	-	TRBJ1-5	TGTGCCAGCAGTTTATCCGCAGCGATTCAGCCCCAGCATTTT	CASSLSAAIQPQHF
TRBD1	TRBV11-2	-	TRBJ1-2	TGTGCCAGCAGCCCCAACCAGGGGGCGTCCTATGGCTACACCTTC	CASSPNQGASYGYTF
-	TRBV5-4	-	TRBJ2-1	TGTGCCAGCAGAAACCTAGACTCCCCTAATGAGCAGTTCTTC	CASRNLDSPNEQFF
-	TRBV19	-	TRBJ2-7	TGTGCCAGTAGTATAGGTCCAGCGGCCGACTCCTACGAGCAGTACTTC	CASSIGPAADSYEQYF
-	TRBV12-2	-	TRBJ1-3	-	CASRYRCWGGQGRNTIYF
-	TRBV10-3	-	TRBJ1-1	TGTGCCACACACCAGAACACTGAAGCTTTCTTT	CATHQNTEAFF
-	TRBV4-1	-	TRBJ2-7	TGCGCCAGCAGCCAGAGGTCCAACGCCTACGAGCAGTACTTC	CASSQRSNAYEQYF
-	TRBV19	-	TRBJ1-1	TGTGCCAGTAGTTGGGGTCGGGGTGACACTGAAGCTTTCTTT	CASSWGRGDTEAFF
-	TRBV7-3	-	TRBJ2-5	TGTGCCAGCAGCTCCTCGGCGACTAGCCAAGAGACCCAGTACTTC	CASSSSATSQETQYF
TRBD1	TRBV28	-	TRBJ2-5	TGTGCCAGCAGTTTGGAAACAGGGGGCGAAGAGACCCAGTACTTC	CASSLETGGEETQYF
-	TRBV7-9	-	TRBJ2-7	TGTGCCAGCAGCTCGCTCCTTAAGGGCCCCTCGGGAGAGCAGTACTTC	CASSSLLKGPSGEQYF
-	TRBV4-1	-	TRBJ1-1	TGCGCCAGCAGCCAAGAACAGCTGAACACTGAAGCTTTCTTT	CASSQEQLNTEAFF
TRBD1	TRBV27	-	TRBJ2-3	TGTGCCAGCACTTTGACAGGGAATGATACAGATACGCAGTATTTT	CASTLTGNDTDTQYF
-	TRBV18	-	TRBJ1-5	TGTGCCAGCTCACACTTGGACAGCGACAATCAGCCCCAGCATTTT	CASSHLDSDNQPQHF